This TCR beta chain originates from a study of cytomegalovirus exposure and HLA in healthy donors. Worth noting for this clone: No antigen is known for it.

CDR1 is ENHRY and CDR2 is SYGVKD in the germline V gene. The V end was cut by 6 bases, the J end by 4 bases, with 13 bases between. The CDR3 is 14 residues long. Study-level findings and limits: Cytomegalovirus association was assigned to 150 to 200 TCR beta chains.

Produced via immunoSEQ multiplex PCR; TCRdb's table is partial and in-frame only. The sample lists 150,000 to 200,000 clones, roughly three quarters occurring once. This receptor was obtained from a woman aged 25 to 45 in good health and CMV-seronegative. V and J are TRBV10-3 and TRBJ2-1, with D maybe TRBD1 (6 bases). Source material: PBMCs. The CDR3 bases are TGTGCCATCAGAGAAGGACAGTTTTACAATGAGCAGTTCTTC. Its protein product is CAIREGQFYNEQFF.